These 3 T cell receptor beta chains were all obtained from the same sample, sequenced in a study of T cells in Graves' hyperthyroidism and ophthalmopathy. The TCR beta CDR3 regions underwent amplification using RNA transcripts as the source. First-round RT-PCR with HTBI primers amplified the TCR CDR3 region. TCRdb ran MiXCR on the multiplex PCR reads and lists one entry per CDR3 protein. The top ten hold 30% to 35% of the sample, which has around 300,000 distinct CDR3 sequences, roughly 15% seen once. The specimen sequenced was blood. Source of these receptors: a woman aged 45-65 years with Graves' hyperthyroidism that later progressed to Graves' ophthalmopathy.

This clonotype was observed a few times. The chain links TRBV9 to TRBJ2-5, with 8 bases fitting TRBD2. The germline CDR1 and CDR2 sequences are SGDLS and YYNGEE. The length of the CDR3 is 15 residues. V lost 2 bases and J lost 2; bases outside the gene matches: 5. The CDR3 nucleotides read TGTGCCAGCAGCGTTGGAGTAGCGGGACAAGAGACCCAGTACTTC. This sequence encodes CASSVGVAGQETQYF.

This clonotype was found a few times. The chain carries TRBV5-8 and TRBJ1-1, with D uncertain. Per germline, CDR1 SGHTS and CDR2 YDEGEE. The CDR3 has 11 residues. Trimming cost V 4 bases and J 7 bases, with 8 bases left between them. The CDR3 DNA follows: TGTGCCAGCAGCGAGGTGGATGAAGCTTTCTTT. Translated: CASSEVDEAFF. The entire variable domain, with the rest obtained from reference TRBV5-8 and TRBJ1-1, is as follows: EAGVTQSPTHLIKTRGQQATLRCSPISGHTSVYWYQQALGLGLQFLLWYDEGEERNRGNFPPRFSGRQFPNYSSELNVNALELEDSALYLCASSEVDEAFFGQGTRLTVV.

This clonotype was observed at least ten times. J is TRBJ1-1 and V is TRBV3-1; 8 nucleotides line up with TRBD1. Looked up from germline, CDR1 is LGHDT and CDR2 is YNNKEL (reference sequence). V trimming: 3 bases; J trimming: 11 bases; junction bases outside the gene matches: 14. This CDR3 comprises 15 residues. CDR3 sequence (DNA): TGTGCCAGCAGCCATTGGTTCAGGGGGCCCCGTTATGCTTTCTTT. Residues: CASSHWFRGPRYAFF.